The 30 T cell receptor beta chains below all came from one sample that was sequenced in a study of T cells in Graves' hyperthyroidism and ophthalmopathy. The TCR beta CDR3 regions underwent amplification using RNA transcripts as the source. When the TCR CDR3 underwent first-round RT-PCR, the HTBI primer set was used. TCRdb redid the calling of the multiplex PCR reads with MiXCR, one entry per CDR3 protein. The sample shows about half a million distinct CDR3 sequences, around 24% of them seen only once. The specimen sequenced was blood. Receptors were obtained from a woman in her 30s with Graves' ophthalmopathy.

The chain is built from TRBV20-1 and TRBJ2-7, with 7 positions matching TRBD1. The V segment lost 2 bases and the J segment 4 bases; nucleotides outside the gene matches: 8. The CDR3 spans 14 residues. From germline, CDR1 is DFQATT and CDR2 SNEGSKA (reference sequence). The chain's CDR3 is CSARIPTGAYEQYF. CDR3 DNA: TGCAGTGCTAGAATTCCCACAGGGGCATACGAGCAGTACTTC.

Concerning this clonotype: A much larger clone differs by one base, so this may be a read error. This CDR3 fails to terminate in the conserved phenylalanine or tryptophan, so it likely reflects a read error. The chain employs TRBV10-3 and TRBJ2-7; D is perhaps TRBD1 (5 bases). Germline V gene lookup returns CDR1 ENHRY and CDR2 SYGVKD. The CDR3 spans 12 residues. The V end lost 6 bases, the J end lost 2 bases, and 8 bases lay between the germline ends. The CDR3 nucleotides read TGTGCCATCAGGGACACAACCTACGAGCAGTACATC. Translated, it gives CAIRDTTYEQYI.

This clonotype was seen only once. The chain has TRBV11-2 and TRBJ2-7; D is tentatively TRBD1 or TRBD2 (5 bases each). Trimming cost V 5 bases and J 2 bases, with 16 bases left between them. This CDR3 region has 15 residues. The germline gives CDR1 SGHAT, CDR2 FQNNGV. The CDR3 sequence is CASSVTGAKTYEQYF. The CDR3 DNA is TGTGCCAGCAGCGTAACCGGGGCCAAGACCTACGAGCAGTACTTC.

This clonotype was picked up many times. The chain employs TRBV10-1 and TRBJ1-2, with TRBD1 identical over 10 bases. CDR3 length: 14 amino acids. The V gene's germline CDR1 is WNHNN and CDR2 SYGVQD (reference sequence). The J segment lost 7 bases and the V segment lost 6 bases, leaving 8 bases of the junction unmatched. For the CDR3, the DNA is TGCGCCAGCAGCCCGGGACAGGGGCTGAGTGGCTACACCTTC. Translation gives CASSPGQGLSGYTF.

The chain has TRBV12-3 or TRBV12-4 and TRBJ2-7; 8 nucleotides line up with TRBD1. The CDR3 covers 15 residues. With V trimmed by 3 bases and J by 5 bases, 9 bases remained unmatched. The CDR3 spells CASSFRDRSLDEQYF. For the CDR3, the DNA is TGTGCCAGCAGTTTCAGGGACAGGTCTCTGGACGAGCAGTACTTC.

The chain has TRBV11-2 and TRBJ2-7; TRBD2 aligns across 9 bases. V was pared by 1 base and J by 3 bases, with 7 bases of the junction left unmatched. CDR3 length: 16 residues. Germline CDR1 SGHAT, CDR2 FQNNGV. Written as DNA, the CDR3 is TGTGCCAGCAGCTTAGGTCGAGCTAGCGGGATCTACGAGCAGTACTTC. Its protein is CASSLGRASGIYEQYF. Supplemented by reference TRBV11-2 and TRBJ2-7, the full variable domain reads EAGVAQSPRYKIIEKRQSVAFWCNPISGHATLYWYQQILGQGPKLLIQFQNNGVVDDSQLPKDRFSAERLKGVDSTLKIQPAKLEDSAVYLCASSLGRASGIYEQYFGPGTRLTVT.

This clonotype was seen repeatedly, ten times or more. This chain connects TRBV19 to TRBJ2-7, with D unresolved. Trimming stripped 3 bases from V and 0 bases from J, with 9 bases between. There are 14 residues in the CDR3. Germline CDR1 is LNHDA and CDR2 is SQIVND (reference sequence). The CDR3 reads CASSMRRDSYEQYF. The CDR3 DNA sequence: TGTGCCAGTAGTATGAGAAGGGACTCCTACGAGCAGTACTTC. The full variable domain, completed using reference TRBV19 and TRBJ2-7, is DGGITQSPKYLFRKEGQNVTLSCEQNLNHDAMYWYRQDPGQGLRLIYYSQIVNDFQKGDIAEGYSVSREKKESFPLTVTSAQKNPTAFYLCASSMRRDSYEQYFGPGTRLTVT.

J is TRBJ1-2 and V is TRBV12-3 or TRBV12-4, with D maybe TRBD1 (5 bases). CDR3 length: 14 residues. Trimming pared 4 bases from V and 0 bases from J, leaving 9 bases between. CDR3 bases: TGTGCCAGCAGTTCGGACACAGCTAACTATGGCTACACCTTC. It is translated as CASSSDTANYGYTF.

This clonotype has just a few counts. The chain employs TRBV24-1 and TRBJ2-2, with D perhaps matching TRBD2 (5 bases). This CDR3 contains 13 residues. V was clipped by 2 bases and J by 6 bases, with 6 bases between them. Germline assignment: CDR1 KGHDR and CDR2 SFDVKD. CDR3: CATSDSGSGELFF. CDR3 nucleotides: TGTGCCACCAGTGATTCGGGGTCCGGGGAGCTGTTTTTT.

The chain links TRBV28 to TRBJ2-5; unclear D gene. V lost 4 bases and J 2 bases, leaving 14 bases between the germline ends. This CDR3 has 15 residues. Germline V gene sequence: CDR1 MDHEN, CDR2 SYDVKM. The CDR3 sequence: CASSSRPNAQETQYF. The DNA of the CDR3 is TGTGCCAGCAGTTCGCGACCAAATGCGCAAGAGACCCAGTACTTC.

This clonotype was observed at least ten times. This rearrangement joins TRBV20-1 to TRBJ1-5, with D hard to call. The CDR3 length is 15 residues. Trimming left V 1 base short and J 2 bases short, with 12 bases between. Germline V gene data show CDR1 as DFQATT and CDR2 as SNEGSKA (reference sequence). CDR3 in DNA: TGCAGTGCTAGAGGAGGGAATGGGGGCAATCAGCCCCAGCATTTT. It specifies CSARGGNGGNQPQHF.

This clonotype was detected once. Here the CDR3 reads CSVRLAKNIQYF. CDR3 bases: TGCAGCGTCCGACTAGCCAAAAACATTCAGTACTTC. This sequence joins TRBV29-1 and TRBJ2-4; D call uncertain. The V end was cut by 6 bases, the J end by 0 bases, with 6 bases between. The CDR3 length is 12 residues. The germline CDR1 and CDR2 sequences are SQVTM and ANQGSEA.

This CDR3 reads CASSLLRGETAEQYF. The CDR3 DNA reads as TGTGCCAGCAGCTTGCTCCGAGGGGAGACCGCCGAGCAGTACTTC. The chain joins TRBV5-4 to TRBJ2-7; D is perhaps TRBD1 or TRBD2 (5 bases each). From germline, CDR1 is SGHNT and CDR2 YYREEE (reference sequence). This CDR3 has 15 residues. The V end was cut by 1 base, the J end by 6 bases, with 17 bases between.

There are a few counts of this clonotype. V and J are TRBV4-1 and TRBJ1-1, with D hard to call. Germline CDR1 is MGHRA and CDR2 is YSYEKL. Trimming removed 0 bases from V and 2 bases from J, with 7 bases in between. This CDR3 is built from 14 residues. The CDR3 loop reads CASSQEGDNTEAFF. CDR3 nucleotide sequence: TGCGCCAGCAGCCAAGAAGGAGACAACACTGAAGCTTTCTTT.

The chain joins TRBV28 to TRBJ1-2; D unresolved. From germline, CDR1 is MDHEN and CDR2 SYDVKM. Trimming pared 2 bases from V and 8 bases from J, leaving 15 bases between. The CDR3 is 14 amino acids. In DNA form, the CDR3 reads TGTGCCAGCAGTTTAGCCCCCCCAGACGGCGGCTACACCTTC. Amino acids: CASSLAPPDGGYTF.

The genes are TRBV19 and TRBJ1-5; TRBD1 might be the D (5 bases). Germline V gene lookup returns CDR1 LNHDA and CDR2 SQIVND (reference sequence). The CDR3 extends over 16 amino acids. V dropped 3 bases and J dropped 2 bases, with 14 bases sitting between them. The CDR3 is CASSIGRVYGNQPQHF. Here the CDR3 DNA reads TGTGCCAGTAGTATCGGCAGGGTGTATGGCAATCAGCCCCAGCATTTT.

This rearrangement joins TRBV12-3 or TRBV12-4 to TRBJ1-1, with a tentative D call TRBD1 (5 bases). V dropped 6 bases and J dropped 1 base, with 12 bases sitting between them. The CDR3 totals 14 residues. The CDR3 DNA follows: TGTGCCAGCAGCTGGGGGGGTGGGAACACTGAAGCTTTCTTT. The encoded protein is CASSWGGGNTEAFF.

This clonotype was counted many times. The chain uses TRBV20-1 and TRBJ2-7; D unclear. Germline V gives CDR1 DFQATT, CDR2 SNEGSKA (reference sequence). Trimming left V 4 bases short and J 2 bases short, with 12 bases between. CDR3 size: 13 residues. Here the CDR3 reads CSATFRPAYEQYF. Here the CDR3 DNA reads TGCAGTGCTACGTTTCGACCGGCCTACGAGCAGTACTTC.

This clonotype was counted at least ten times. This sequence joins TRBV6-2 or TRBV6-3 and TRBJ2-7; TRBD1 agrees at 8 bases. Germline V gene sequence: CDR1 MNHEY, CDR2 SVGEGT. This CDR3 region has 15 residues. V lost 6 bases to trimming and J lost 5 bases; unmatched junction nucleotides: 12. CDR3 sequence: CASRARGPFVNEQYF. In DNA form, the CDR3 reads TGTGCCAGCAGGGCCAGGGGGCCTTTCGTTAACGAGCAGTACTTC.

About this clonotype itself: Just one base apart from a much larger clone, this may be a read error. The V call is TRBV18, the J call TRBJ1-1; no clear D gene. Germline V gene sequence: CDR1 KGHSH, CDR2 LQKENI. The CDR3 has 14 residues. The CDR3 is CASSFVLMNTEASF. The CDR3 bases are TGTGCCAGCTCATTCGTTTTAATGAACACTGAAGCTTCCTTT.

The CDR3 region is CASSLGVAEAFF. For the CDR3, the DNA is TGTGCCAGCAGTTTAGGGGTCGCCGAAGCTTTCTTT. This rearrangement joins TRBV12-3 or TRBV12-4 to TRBJ1-1; D unclear. V was shortened by 1 base and J by 8 bases, with 8 bases between the two germline ends. This CDR3 has 12 residues.

In its sample, this clonotype was seen many times. The gene calls are TRBV2 and TRBJ1-2; possibly TRBD1 for D (6 bases). This CDR3 comprises 14 residues. V lost 2 bases and J lost 4, with 11 bases in between. Germline V gene data show CDR1 as SNHLY and CDR2 as FYNNEI. The CDR3 coding sequence is TGTGCCAGCAGTGAACGGACAGCGCGCTATGGCTACACCTTC. This codes for CASSERTARYGYTF.

The chain joins TRBV6-2 or TRBV6-3 to TRBJ2-7; D uncertain. The V and J ends lost 2 bases and 7 bases respectively, with 12 bases between them. Germline V gives CDR1 MNHEY, CDR2 SVGEGT. This CDR3 is 13 amino acids long. The CDR3 nucleotides are TGTGCCAGCAGTTACAACAAGGCCGGGGAGCAGTACTTC. Translating it yields CASSYNKAGEQYF.

This chain joins TRBV20-1 and TRBJ2-7, with TRBD2 matching over 9 bases. V trimming: 6 bases; J trimming: 3 bases; junction bases outside the gene matches: 12. Germline V gene sequence: CDR1 DFQATT, CDR2 SNEGSKA (reference sequence). This CDR3 is built from 15 residues. The DNA of the CDR3 is TGCAGTGCCACCCCGGGGGAGCGGGAGGTCTACGAGCAGTACTTC. Protein product: CSATPGEREVYEQYF.

To note about this clonotype: This may come from a read error, since a much larger clone is one base off. The chain uses TRBV2 and TRBJ1-5; a weak D match, TRBD1 (6 bases). Trimming pared 4 bases from V and 3 bases from J, leaving 16 bases between. CDR1 and CDR2 from the germline V gene are SNHLY and FYNNEI. CDR3 length: 16 residues. CDR3 residues: CASSGGQGSYNQPQHF. DNA of the CDR3: TGTGCCAGCAGTGGGGGCCAGGGGTCGTACAATCAGCCCCAGCATTTT.

This clonotype was seen a few times. The chain joins TRBV3-1 to TRBJ1-1; TRBD1 aligns across 9 bases. The CDR3 runs to 17 residues. The germline V gene has CDR1 LGHDT and CDR2 YNNKEL (reference sequence). V dropped 1 base and J dropped 3; count of bases not matched to a gene: 9. The CDR3 here is CASSQVPGTGFDTEAFF. The CDR3 DNA follows: TGTGCCAGCAGCCAAGTTCCCGGGACAGGGTTTGACACTGAAGCTTTCTTT.

This clonotype has more than one count but fewer than ten. The chain combines TRBV3-1 with TRBJ1-2, with TRBD1 identical over 7 bases. This CDR3 region has 15 residues. Germline trimming cut 4 bases from V and 4 bases from J; bases unmatched to any gene: 9. The germline CDR1 and CDR2 sequences are LGHDT and YNNKEL (reference sequence). In nucleotides, the CDR3 is TGTGCCAGCAGCCCTCCCCGGACAGGCTTCTATGGCTACACCTTC. Translating gives CASSPPRTGFYGYTF.

V gene TRBV6-5 combines with J gene TRBJ1-5, with 7 nucleotides matching TRBD1. This CDR3 is 16 amino acids long. Trimming took 2 bases from V and 3 from J; bases not matched to a gene: 7. Per the germline V gene, CDR1 is MNHEY and CDR2 is SVGAGI. CDR3 protein: CASSYAVGQVNQPQHF. For the CDR3, the DNA is TGTGCCAGCAGTTACGCCGTTGGACAGGTCAATCAGCCCCAGCATTTT.

This clonotype was recorded many times. V gene TRBV4-3 combines with J gene TRBJ1-2; D remains ambiguous. This CDR3 has 15 amino acids. CDR1 LGHNA and CDR2 YSLEER come from the germline V gene. V was cut by 0 bases and J by 5 bases, with 13 bases left in between. The CDR3 region is CASSQESRLGYGYTF. The CDR3 DNA reads as TGCGCCAGCAGCCAAGAGTCCAGGCTGGGGTATGGCTACACCTTC.

The V and J genes are TRBV30 and TRBJ1-2; D is unresolved. The germline CDR1 and CDR2 sequences are GTSNPN and SVGIG (reference sequence). With 2 bases removed from V and 4 bases from J, the gap between germline ends came to 8 bases. The CDR3 runs 12 residues. CDR3 sequence reads: CAWSPLFYGYTF. CDR3 nucleotide sequence: TGTGCCTGGAGTCCCCTATTCTATGGCTACACCTTC. Complete variable domain (other parts from reference TRBV30 and TRBJ1-2): SQTIHQWPATLVQPVGSPLSLECTVEGTSNPNLYWYRQAAGRGLQLLFYSVGIGQISSEVPQNLSASRPQDRQFILSSKKLLLSDSGFYLCAWSPLFYGYTFGSGTRLTVV.